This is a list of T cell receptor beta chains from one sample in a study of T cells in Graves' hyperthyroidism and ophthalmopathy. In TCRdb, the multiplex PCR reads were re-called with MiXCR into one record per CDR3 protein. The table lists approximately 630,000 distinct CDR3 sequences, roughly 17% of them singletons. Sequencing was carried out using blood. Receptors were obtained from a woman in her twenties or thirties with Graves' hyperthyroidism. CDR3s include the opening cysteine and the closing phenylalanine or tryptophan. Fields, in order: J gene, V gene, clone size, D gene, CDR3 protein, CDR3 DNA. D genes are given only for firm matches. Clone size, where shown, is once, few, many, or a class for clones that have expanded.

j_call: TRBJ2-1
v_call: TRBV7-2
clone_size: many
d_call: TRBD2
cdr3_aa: CASSLGASGRSYNEQFF
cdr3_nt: TGTGCCAGCAGCTTAGGGGCTAGCGGGAGGTCCTACAATGAGCAGTTCTTC

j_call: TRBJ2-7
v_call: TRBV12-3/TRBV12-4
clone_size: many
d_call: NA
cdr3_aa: CASSLWGREQYF
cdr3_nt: TGTGCCAGCAGTTTATGGGGGAGGGAGCAGTACTTC

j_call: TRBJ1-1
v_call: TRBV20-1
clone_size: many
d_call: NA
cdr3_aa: CSATENTEAFF
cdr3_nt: TGCAGTGCGACGGAGAACACTGAAGCTTTCTTT

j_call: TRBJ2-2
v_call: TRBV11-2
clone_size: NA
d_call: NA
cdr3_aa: CASSLVVQGSAGELFF
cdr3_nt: TGTGCCAGCAGCTTAGTTGTACAGGGTAGCGCCGGGGAGCTGTTTTTT

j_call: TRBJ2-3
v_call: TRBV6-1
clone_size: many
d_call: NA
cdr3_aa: CASSLGTTPQYF
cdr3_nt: TGTGCCAGCAGCCTTGGGACGACACCCCAGTATTTT

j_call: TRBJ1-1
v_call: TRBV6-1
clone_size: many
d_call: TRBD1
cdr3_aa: CASSTGEGTEAFF
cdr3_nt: TGTGCCAGCAGTACAGGGGAAGGGACTGAAGCTTTCTTT

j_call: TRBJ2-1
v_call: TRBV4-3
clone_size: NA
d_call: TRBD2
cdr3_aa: CASSQGVTSLEQFF
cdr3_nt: TGCGCCAGCAGCCAGGGGGTGACTAGCCTTGAGCAGTTCTTC

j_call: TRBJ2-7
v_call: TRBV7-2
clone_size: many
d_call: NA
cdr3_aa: CASSFGLTYEQYF
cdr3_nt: TGTGCCAGCAGCTTCGGTTTGACCTACGAGCAGTACTTC

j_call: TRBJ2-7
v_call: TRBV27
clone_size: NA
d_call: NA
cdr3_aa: CASSFNSVGYEQYF
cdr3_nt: TGTGCCAGCAGCTTCAACTCCGTCGGCTACGAGCAGTACTTC

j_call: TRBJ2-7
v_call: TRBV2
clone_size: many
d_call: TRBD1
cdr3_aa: CASSEWDSSYEQYF
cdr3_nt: TGTGCCAGCAGTGAGTGGGACAGCTCCTACGAGCAGTACTTC

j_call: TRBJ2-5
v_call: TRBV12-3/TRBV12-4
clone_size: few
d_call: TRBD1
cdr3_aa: CASREQGNQETQYF
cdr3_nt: TGTGCCAGCAGGGAACAGGGGAACCAAGAGACCCAGTACTTC

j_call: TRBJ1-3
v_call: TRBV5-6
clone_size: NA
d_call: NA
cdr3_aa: CASSLNRRNTIYF
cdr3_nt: TGTGCCAGCAGCTTGAATCGCAGAAACACCATATATTTT

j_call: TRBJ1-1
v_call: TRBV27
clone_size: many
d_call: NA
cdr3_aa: CASSSGSGTPSRAFF
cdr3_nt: TGTGCCAGCAGTTCCGGGTCCGGGACACCCTCGAGAGCTTTCTTT

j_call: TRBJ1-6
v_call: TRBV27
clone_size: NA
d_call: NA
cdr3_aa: CASSLSAGTGSPLHF
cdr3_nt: TGTGCCAGCAGTTTATCTGCAGGTACAGGTTCACCCCTCCACTTT

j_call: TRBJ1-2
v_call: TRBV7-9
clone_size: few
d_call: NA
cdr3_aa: CASSLPSLTVNYGYTF
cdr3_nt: TGTGCCAGCAGCTTGCCTTCTTTGACAGTTAACTATGGCTACACCTTC

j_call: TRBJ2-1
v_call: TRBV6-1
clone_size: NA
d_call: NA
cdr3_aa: CASSRTDSNEQFF
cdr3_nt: TGTGCCAGCAGTAGGACTGATTCCAATGAGCAGTTCTTC

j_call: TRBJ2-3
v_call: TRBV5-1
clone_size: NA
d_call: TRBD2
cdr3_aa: CASSLRLAGGTDTQYF
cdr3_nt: TGCGCCAGCAGCTTGAGACTAGCGGGGGGCACAGATACGCAGTATTTT

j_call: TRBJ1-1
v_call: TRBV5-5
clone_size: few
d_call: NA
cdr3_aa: CASSLEQAPMNTEAFF
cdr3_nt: TGTGCCAGCAGCTTGGAACAGGCCCCTATGAACACTGAAGCTTTCTTT

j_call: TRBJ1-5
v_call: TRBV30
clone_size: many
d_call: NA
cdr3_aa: CAWSANHEPQHF
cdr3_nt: TGTGCCTGGAGTGCTAATCATGAGCCCCAGCATTTT

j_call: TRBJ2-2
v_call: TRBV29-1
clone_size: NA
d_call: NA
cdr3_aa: CSVEVGDPGELFF
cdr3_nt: TGCAGCGTTGAAGTGGGAGACCCCGGGGAGCTGTTTTTT

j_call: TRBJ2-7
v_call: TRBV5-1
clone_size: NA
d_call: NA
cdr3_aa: CASSLAQGIGEQYF
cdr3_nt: TGCGCCAGCAGCTTGGCCCAGGGTATAGGCGAGCAGTACTTC

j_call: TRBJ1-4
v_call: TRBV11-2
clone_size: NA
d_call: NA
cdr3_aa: CASSLGRAYATNEKLFF
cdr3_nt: TGTGCCAGCAGCTTGGGTAGGGCCTATGCAACTAATGAAAAACTGTTTTTT

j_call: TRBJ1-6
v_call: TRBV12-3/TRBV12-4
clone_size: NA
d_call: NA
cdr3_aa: CASSSDGYSSYNSPPHF
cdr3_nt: TGTGCCAGCAGCTCCGACGGTTACAGCTCCTATAATTCACCCCCCCACTTT

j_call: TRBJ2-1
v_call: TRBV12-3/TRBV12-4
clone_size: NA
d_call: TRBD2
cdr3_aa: CASSISGIYNEQFF
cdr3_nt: TGTGCCAGCAGCATTAGCGGGATTTACAATGAGCAGTTCTTC

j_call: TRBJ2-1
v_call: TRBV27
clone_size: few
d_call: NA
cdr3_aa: CASGSGNEQSF
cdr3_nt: TGTGCCAGCGGCTCAGGGAATGAGCAGTCCTTC

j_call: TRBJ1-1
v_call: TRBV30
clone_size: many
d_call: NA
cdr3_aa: CAWLQGSNTEAFF
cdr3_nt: TGTGCCTGGCTCCAGGGCTCGAACACTGAAGCTTTCTTT

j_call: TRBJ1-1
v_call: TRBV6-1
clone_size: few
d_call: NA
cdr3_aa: CASTYSGPMNTEAFF
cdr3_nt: TGTGCCAGCACCTATAGCGGACCCATGAACACTGAAGCTTTCTTT

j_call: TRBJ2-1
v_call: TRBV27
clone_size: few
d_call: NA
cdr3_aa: CASSLRGVENEQFF
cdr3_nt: TGTGCCAGCAGTTTAAGAGGGGTGGAGAATGAGCAGTTCTTC

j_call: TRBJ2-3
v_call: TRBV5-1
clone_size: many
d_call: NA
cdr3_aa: CASSLSGPSTDTQYF
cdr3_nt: TGCGCCAGCAGCTTGTCAGGCCCGAGCACAGATACGCAGTATTTT

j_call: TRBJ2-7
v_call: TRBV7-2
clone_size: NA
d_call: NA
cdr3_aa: CASSYGGGIVNEQYF
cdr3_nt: TGTGCCAGCAGTTACGGGGGCGGGATAGTCAACGAGCAGTACTTC

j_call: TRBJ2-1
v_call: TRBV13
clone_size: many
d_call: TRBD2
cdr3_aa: CASSPQDTSGSRYNEQFF
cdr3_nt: TGTGCCAGCAGCCCCCAGGATACTAGCGGGAGCAGGTACAATGAGCAGTTCTTC

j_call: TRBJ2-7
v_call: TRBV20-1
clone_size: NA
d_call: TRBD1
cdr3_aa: CSAKTGTGGYEQYF
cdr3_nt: TGCAGTGCCAAAACCGGGACAGGGGGCTACGAGCAGTACTTC

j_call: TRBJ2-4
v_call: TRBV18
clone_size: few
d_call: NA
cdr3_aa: CASSPTGLRGYF
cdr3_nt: TGTGCCAGCTCACCAACGGGACTCCGGGGGTACTTC

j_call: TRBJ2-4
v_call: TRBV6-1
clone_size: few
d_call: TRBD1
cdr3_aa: CASSSGQLDLIQYF
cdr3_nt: TGTGCCAGCAGTTCGGGACAGTTGGATCTTATTCAGTACTTC

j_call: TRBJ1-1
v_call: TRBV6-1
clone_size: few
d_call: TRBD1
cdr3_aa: CASSNLQGRMNTEAFF
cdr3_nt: TGTGCCAGCAGTAACCTACAGGGGAGGATGAACACTGAAGCTTTCTTT

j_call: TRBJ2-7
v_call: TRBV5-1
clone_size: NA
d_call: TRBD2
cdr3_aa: CASSPLLAGSSYEQYF
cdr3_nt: TGCGCCAGCAGCCCCTTACTAGCGGGAAGCTCCTACGAGCAGTACTTC

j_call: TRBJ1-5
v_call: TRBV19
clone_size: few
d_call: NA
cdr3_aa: CASSITAYSNQPQHF
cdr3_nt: TGTGCCAGTAGTATTACAGCATATAGCAATCAGCCCCAGCATTTT

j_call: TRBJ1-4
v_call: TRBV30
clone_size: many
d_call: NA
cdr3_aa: CAWEMAGWEKLFF
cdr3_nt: TGTGCCTGGGAGATGGCAGGGTGGGAAAAACTGTTTTTT

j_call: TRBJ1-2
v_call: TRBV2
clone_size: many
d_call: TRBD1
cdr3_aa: CASALDRGRGYGYTF
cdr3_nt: TGTGCCAGCGCGTTAGACAGGGGGCGAGGCTATGGCTACACCTTC

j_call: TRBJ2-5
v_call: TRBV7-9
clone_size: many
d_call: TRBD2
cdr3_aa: CASSLASGRRETQYF
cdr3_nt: TGTGCCAGCAGCTTAGCTAGCGGGAGACGAGAGACCCAGTACTTC

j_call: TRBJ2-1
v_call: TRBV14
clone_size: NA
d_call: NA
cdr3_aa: CASSQVSKRDNEQFF
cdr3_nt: TGTGCCAGCAGCCAAGTTAGTAAGAGGGACAATGAGCAGTTCTTC

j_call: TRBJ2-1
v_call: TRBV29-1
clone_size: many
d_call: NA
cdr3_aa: CSVFLSGVVLVNEQFF
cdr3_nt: TGCAGCGTTTTCCTTTCTGGAGTAGTGCTTGTCAATGAGCAGTTCTTC

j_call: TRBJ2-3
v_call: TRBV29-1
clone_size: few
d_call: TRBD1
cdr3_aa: CSVAPGQGAEDTQYF
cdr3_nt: TGCAGCGTTGCGCCAGGACAGGGGGCGGAAGATACGCAGTATTTT

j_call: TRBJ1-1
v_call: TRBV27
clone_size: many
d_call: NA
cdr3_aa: CASSPLGNTEAFF
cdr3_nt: TGTGCCAGCAGTCCTCTCGGGAACACTGAAGCTTTCTTT

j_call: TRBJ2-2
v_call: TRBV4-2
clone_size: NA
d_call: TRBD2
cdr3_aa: CASSQARGDTGELFF
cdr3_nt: TGTGCCAGCAGCCAAGCGCGGGGGGACACCGGGGAGCTGTTTTTT

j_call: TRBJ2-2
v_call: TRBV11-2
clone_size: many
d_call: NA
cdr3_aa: CASSLGRAGELFF
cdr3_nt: TGTGCCAGCAGCTTGGGGAGAGCCGGGGAGCTGTTTTTT

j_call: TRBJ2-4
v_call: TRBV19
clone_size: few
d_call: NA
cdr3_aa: CASSSREGDIQYF
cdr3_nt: TGTGCCAGTAGTAGCAGGGAAGGGGACATTCAGTACTTC

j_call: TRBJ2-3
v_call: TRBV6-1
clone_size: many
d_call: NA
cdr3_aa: CASRSRDTQYF
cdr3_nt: TGTGCCAGCAGATCTAGGGATACGCAGTATTTT

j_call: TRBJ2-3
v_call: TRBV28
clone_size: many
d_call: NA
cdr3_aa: CASSLSLAGTDTQYF
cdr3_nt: TGTGCCAGCAGTTTATCCCTCGCGGGCACAGATACGCAGTATTTT

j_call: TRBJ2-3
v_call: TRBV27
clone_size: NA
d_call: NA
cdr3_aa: CASSSGFRTDTQYF
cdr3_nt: TGTGCCAGCAGTTCGGGGTTTCGCACAGATACGCAGTATTTT